Each of the 5 T cell receptor beta chains below was sequenced from the same sample in a study of T cells expressing NK-cell markers. After re-calling the 5' RACE reads, TCRdb lists one entry per CDR3 protein, DNA absent. The sample totals some 440,000 distinct CDR3 sequences. Material for sequencing was blood T cells: a sorted CD56 or NKG2C T cell subset, CD4+ or CD8+ T cells, or bulk PBMC T cells (not recorded which). The source is a woman in her 50s in good health.

The genes are TRBV7-6 and TRBJ1-6. CDR1 and CDR2 from the germline V gene are SGHVS and FNYEAQ. CDR3 length equals 13 residues. CDR3: CASRSTYNSPLHF.

This rearrangement joins TRBV7-9 to TRBJ1-5. CDR1 and CDR2 (germline): SEHNR, FQNEAQ (reference sequence). The CDR3 is 15 amino acids. CDR3 residues: CASSLEAGPHQPQHF. The full variable domain, completed using reference TRBV7-9 and TRBJ1-5, is DTGVSQNPRHKITKRGQNVTFRCDPISEHNRLYWYRQTLGQGPEFLTYFQNEAQLEKSRLLSDRFSAERPKGSFSTLEIQRTEQGDSAMYLCASSLEAGPHQPQHFGDGTRLSIL.

The chain carries TRBV5-4 and TRBJ2-2; the D call of TRBD1 rests on TCRdb alone, since no DNA is present to check it. The CDR3 covers 15 residues. The V gene's germline CDR1 is SGHNT and CDR2 YYREEE (reference sequence). The CDR3 loop reads CASSRSQGWTGELFF.

This rearrangement joins TRBV5-1 to TRBJ1-6. CDR3 length equals 14 residues. Germline V gene lookup returns CDR1 SGHRS and CDR2 YFSETQ. CDR3 residues: CASSLGHANSPLHF.

CDR3 loop: CASSLEIAGGTQETQYF. V usage is TRBV11-2 and J usage is TRBJ2-5; TCRdb's D call, TRBD2, is unchecked because there is no DNA. Germline loops: CDR1 SGHAT, CDR2 FQNNGV. CDR3 length: 17 residues.